This T cell receptor beta chain was recovered during a study of regulatory T cells in long-lasting Graves disease. Study-level findings and limits: When disease was persistent, TRBV28, TRBJ1-2 and TRBJ2-5 were the favored segments.

The V end was cut by 0 bases, the J end by 2 bases, with 17 bases between. This CDR3 spans 17 amino acids. The germline CDR1 and CDR2 sequences are SGDLS and YYNGEE. Construction of TCR beta libraries relied on iRepertoire HTBI primers and on Arm-PCR targeting CDR3 regions. In the original processing: Analysis of the samples identified 50 to 75 TRBV and 14 TRBJ segments. TCRdb independently ran MiXCR on the multiplex PCR reads; one entry per CDR3 protein. These V and J calls rely on TCRdb rather than the paper's analysis. The sample contains roughly 350,000 distinct CDR3 sequences, over 15% of which appear only once. Time point given: newly diagnosed GD, antithyroid drugs for less than 3 months. PBMC RNA was the source of the TCR library. In Xi'an, China, an endocrinology department was the source of patients. This clonotype was counted ten times or more. The antigen is unknown. The sample was also linked to a second study, of T cells in Graves' hyperthyroidism and ophthalmopathy.

V is TRBV9 and J is TRBJ2-5; the D gene could be TRBD1 or TRBD2 (5 bases each). The TCR originated in a man in his forties or fifties with Graves disease. Sequences were derived from peripheral blood mononuclear cells (PBMCs), sampled at new diagnosis, from a patient treated with antithyroid drugs. CDR3 nucleotides: TGTGCCAGCAGCGTAGGGGGACGAGGACGGATGCAAGAGACCCAGTACTTC. Translation: CASSVGGRGRMQETQYF.